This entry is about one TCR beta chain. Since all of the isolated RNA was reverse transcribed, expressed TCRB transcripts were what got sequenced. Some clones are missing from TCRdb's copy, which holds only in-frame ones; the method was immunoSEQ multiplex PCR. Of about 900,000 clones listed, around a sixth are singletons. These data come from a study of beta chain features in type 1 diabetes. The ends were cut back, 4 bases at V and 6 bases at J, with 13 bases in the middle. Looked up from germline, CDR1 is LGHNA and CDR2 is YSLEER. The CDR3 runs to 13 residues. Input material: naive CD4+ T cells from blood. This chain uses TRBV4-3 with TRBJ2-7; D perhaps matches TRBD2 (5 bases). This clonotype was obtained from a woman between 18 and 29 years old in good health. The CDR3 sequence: CASSLTRGSEQYF. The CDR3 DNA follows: TGCGCCAGCAGCCTGACCCGGGGATCCGAGCAGTACTTC.